This TCR beta chain was documented in a study of monozygotic twins with inflammatory bowel disease. The study's findings and limits: TCRbeta diversity (inverse Simpson) was lower in IBD patients than in healthy co-twins. IBD patients exhibited fewer clonotypes shared with other individuals than healthy twins, particularly with disease activity.

Each TCR library consumed about 4,000 ng of total RNA. From its re-call of the 5' RACE reads, TCRdb lists each CDR3 protein once, without DNA. This sample's clone table lists about 380,000 distinct CDR3 sequences. The germline V gene has CDR1 SGDLS and CDR2 YYNGEE. The length of the CDR3 is 13 residues. Turning to this clonotype: Its antigen is undetermined.

The chain employs TRBV9 and TRBJ1-2. The sample consisted of blood. This sequence originates from a human donor with ulcerative colitis or Crohn's disease, or a healthy co-twin of an affected twin (not recorded which). The CDR3 sequence: CASSDGGLVGYTF.